The clone carrying this T cell receptor (beta chain) has only a few counts. As yet, its antigen is unknown. The donors were all healthy and Caucasian. This sample was taken from a study of identical twins. General observations from the study: With abundant cord blood beta clonotypes, insertions were fewer; memory repertoires showed no such pattern.

The CDR3 spans 12 residues. Trimming removed 6 bases from V and 0 bases from J, with 6 bases in between. Germline values: CDR1 SGHRS, CDR2 YFSETQ. Unique molecular identifiers were present on the cDNA, and a universal primer site came from template switching. MiXCR was run by TCRdb on the 5' RACE reads, yielding one entry per CDR3 protein. This table holds 410,000 or so distinct CDR3 sequences, less than 20% found once. This sequence joins TRBV5-1 and TRBJ2-5, with D unresolved. This clonotype originated in a man over 45 in good health. Material for sequencing was naive T cells sorted from blood. CDR3 bases: TGCGCCAGCACCTGGAACCAAGAGACCCAGTACTTC. Encoded protein: CASTWNQETQYF.